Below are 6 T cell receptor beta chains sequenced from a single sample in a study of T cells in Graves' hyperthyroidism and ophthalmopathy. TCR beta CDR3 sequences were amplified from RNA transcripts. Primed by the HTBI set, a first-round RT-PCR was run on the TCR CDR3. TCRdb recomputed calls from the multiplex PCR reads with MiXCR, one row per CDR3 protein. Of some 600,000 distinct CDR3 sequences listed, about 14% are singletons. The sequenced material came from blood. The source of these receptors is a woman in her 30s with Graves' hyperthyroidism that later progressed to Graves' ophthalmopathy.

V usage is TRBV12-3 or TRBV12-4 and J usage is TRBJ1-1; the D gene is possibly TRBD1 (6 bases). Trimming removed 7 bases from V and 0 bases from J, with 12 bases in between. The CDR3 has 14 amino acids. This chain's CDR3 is CASTSSGVNTEAFF. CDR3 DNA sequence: TGTGCCAGCACTTCCTCAGGGGTGAACACTGAAGCTTTCTTT.

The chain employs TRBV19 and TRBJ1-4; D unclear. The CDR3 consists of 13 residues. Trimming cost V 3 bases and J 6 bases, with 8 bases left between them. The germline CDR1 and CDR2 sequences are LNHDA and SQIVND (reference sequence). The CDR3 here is CASSMTLDEKLFF. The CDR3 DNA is TGTGCCAGTAGTATGACCCTTGATGAAAAACTGTTTTTT.

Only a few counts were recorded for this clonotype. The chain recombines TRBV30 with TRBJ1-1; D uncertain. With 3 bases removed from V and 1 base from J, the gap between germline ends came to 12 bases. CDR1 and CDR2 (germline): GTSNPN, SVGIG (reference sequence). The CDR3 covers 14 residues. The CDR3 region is CAWSDPGANTEAFF. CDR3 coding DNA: TGTGCCTGGAGCGACCCGGGAGCGAACACTGAAGCTTTCTTT. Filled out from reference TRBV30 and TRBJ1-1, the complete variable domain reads SQTIHQWPATLVQPVGSPLSLECTVEGTSNPNLYWYRQAAGRGLQLLFYSVGIGQISSEVPQNLSASRPQDRQFILSSKKLLLSDSGFYLCAWSDPGANTEAFFGQGTRLTVV.

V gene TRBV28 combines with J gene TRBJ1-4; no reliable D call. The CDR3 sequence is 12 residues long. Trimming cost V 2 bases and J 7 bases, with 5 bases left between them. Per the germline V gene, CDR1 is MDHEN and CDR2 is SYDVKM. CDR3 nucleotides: TGTGCCAGCAGTTTAATCCTTGAAAAACTGTTTTTT. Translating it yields CASSLILEKLFF.

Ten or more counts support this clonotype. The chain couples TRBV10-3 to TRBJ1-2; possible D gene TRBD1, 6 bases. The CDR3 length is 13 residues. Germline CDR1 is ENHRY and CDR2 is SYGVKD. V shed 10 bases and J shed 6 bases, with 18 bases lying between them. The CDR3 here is CATTPETGNGYTF. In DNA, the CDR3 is TGTGCCACTACACCAGAAACAGGGAATGGCTACACCTTC.

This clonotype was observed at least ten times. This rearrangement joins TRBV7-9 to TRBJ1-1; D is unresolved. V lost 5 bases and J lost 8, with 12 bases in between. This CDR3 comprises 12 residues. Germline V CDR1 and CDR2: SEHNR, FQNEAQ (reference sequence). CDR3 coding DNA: TGTGCCAGCAGCGCTCGTACGGTCGAAGCTTTCTTT. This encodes CASSARTVEAFF.